This T cell receptor beta chain was recorded in a study of cytomegalovirus exposure and HLA in healthy donors. Only in-frame clones appear in the TCRdb table, and some are missing; sequencing was by immunoSEQ multiplex PCR. The sample includes about 110,000 clones, roughly nine tenths of them seen just once. Whole-study findings and limits: In vitro checks showed that three CMV-associated chains really do target CMV antigens.

The V segment lost 0 bases and the J segment 7 bases; nucleotides outside the gene matches: 8. The CDR3 contains 15 residues. Germline loops: CDR1 MNHNS, CDR2 SASEGT. Points on this clone: Its antigen remains unknown.

The sequenced material came from PBMCs. V usage is TRBV6-1 and J usage is TRBJ2-7; TRBD2 aligns across 8 bases. The TCR sequence derives from a woman between 18 and 29 years old in good health and CMV-seronegative. This CDR3 reads CASSEAQGSGEEQYF. DNA of the CDR3: TGTGCCAGCAGTGAAGCGCAGGGTAGCGGGGAGGAGCAGTACTTC.